This section outlines one TCR beta chain sequence together with its context. The data derive from a study of OX40 agonist ivuxolimab in advanced cancers. For the study at large: It was ivuxolimab, an agonistic anti-OX40 (CD134) antibody, that patients were treated with. Dose-escalation cases comprised hepatocellular carcinoma, melanoma, renal cell or head and neck cancer.

Trimming shortened V by 4 bases and J by 2 bases, and 16 bases separated the two germline ends. CDR1 and CDR2 (germline): SGHRS, YFSETQ. The CDR3 length is 16 residues. Measured with immunoSEQ multiplex PCR; TCRdb has only the in-frame clones, and not every one. This table has 75,000 to 90,000 clones, over 85% appearing once. This TCR was recovered from an adult with an advanced solid tumor such as melanoma, head and neck, liver or kidney cancer. The sample consisted of CD4+ or CD8+ T cells sorted from blood, taken in a trial of the OX40 agonist ivuxolimab. The chain is built from TRBV5-1 and TRBJ2-1; D possibly uses TRBD1 or TRBD2 (6 bases each). The CDR3 DNA follows: TGCGCCAGCAGCGGCCCGGGGGCGCAGACCTACAATGAGCAGTTCTTC. Amino acids: CASSGPGAQTYNEQFF.